The sequence of this T cell receptor (beta chain) was determined in a study of post-analysis software for immune sequencing data. The wider study: Relapsing-remitting, secondary progressive and progressive-relapsing multiple sclerosis courses were included. Findings of the study overall: Five TRBV segments, including TRBV5-6, TRBV5-1 and TRBV20-1, were more frequent in patients than controls. Multiple sclerosis patients had significantly lower normalized Chao1 diversity than controls. Samples from a shared batch, those prepared together, strongly co-clustered by F measure.

Sequencing libraries made from TCR beta cDNA carried unique molecular identifiers. Starting from roughly 1.1 to 9.2 million T cells, the study yielded 460,000 or so cDNA molecules. TCRdb passed the PCR reads through MiXCR, listing each CDR3 protein once. Of hundreds of thousands of distinct CDR3 sequences in the sample, roughly 30% were seen once. Looked up from germline, CDR1 is DFQATT and CDR2 is SNEGSKA (reference sequence). The V segment lost 6 bases and the J segment 7 bases; nucleotides outside the gene matches: 12. This CDR3 spans 14 amino acids. This clonotype turned up a few times. Its antigen is not identified.

The receptor was isolated from a girl between 10 and 17 years old with multiple sclerosis. J is TRBJ1-3 and V is TRBV20-1; 7 bases line up with TRBD1. The sample comprised blood. This CDR3 reads CSAGSGQTKNTIYF. CDR3 coding DNA: TGCAGTGCCGGATCGGGACAGACCAAGAACACCATATATTTT.